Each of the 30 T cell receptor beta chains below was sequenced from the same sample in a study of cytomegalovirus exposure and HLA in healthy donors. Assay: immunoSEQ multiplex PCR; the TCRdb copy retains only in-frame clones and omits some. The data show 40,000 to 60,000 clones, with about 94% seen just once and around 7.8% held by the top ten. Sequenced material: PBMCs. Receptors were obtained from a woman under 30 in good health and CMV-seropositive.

CDR3 in DNA: TGCGCCAGCTTACAGGGCTCCGGGGAGCTGTTTTTT. Residues: CASLQGSGELFF. The chain links TRBV10-2 to TRBJ2-2; D perhaps matches TRBD1 (6 bases). Germline V CDR1 and CDR2: WSHSY, SAAADI. CDR3 length equals 12 residues. V was cut by 8 bases and J by 6 bases, with 10 bases left in between.

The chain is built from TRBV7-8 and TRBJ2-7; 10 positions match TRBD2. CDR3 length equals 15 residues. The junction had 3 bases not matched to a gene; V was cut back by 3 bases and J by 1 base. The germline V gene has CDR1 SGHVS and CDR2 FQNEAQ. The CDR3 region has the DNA TGTGCCAGCAGCTTGAAGCGGGAGGGTTCCTACGAGCAGTACTTC. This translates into CASSLKREGSYEQYF. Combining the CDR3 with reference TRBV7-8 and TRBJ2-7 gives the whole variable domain GAGVSQSPRYKVAKRGQDVALRCDPISGHVSLFWYQQALGQGPEFLTYFQNEAQLDKSGLPSDRFFAERPEGSVSTLKIQRTQQEDSAVYLCASSLKREGSYEQYFGPGTRLTVT.

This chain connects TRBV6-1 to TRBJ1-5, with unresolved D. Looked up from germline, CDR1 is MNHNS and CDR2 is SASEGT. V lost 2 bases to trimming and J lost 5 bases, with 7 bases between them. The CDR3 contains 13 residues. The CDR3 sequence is CASSEPRDQPQHF. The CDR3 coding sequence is TGTGCCAGCAGTGAACCGCGGGATCAGCCCCAGCATTTT.

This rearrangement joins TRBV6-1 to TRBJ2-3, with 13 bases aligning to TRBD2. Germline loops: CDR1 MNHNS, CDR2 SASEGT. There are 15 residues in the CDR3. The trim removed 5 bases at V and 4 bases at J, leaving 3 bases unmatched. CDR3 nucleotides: TGTGCCAGCAGTAGGACTAGCGGGAGCTCAGATACGCAGTATTTT. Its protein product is CASSRTSGSSDTQYF.

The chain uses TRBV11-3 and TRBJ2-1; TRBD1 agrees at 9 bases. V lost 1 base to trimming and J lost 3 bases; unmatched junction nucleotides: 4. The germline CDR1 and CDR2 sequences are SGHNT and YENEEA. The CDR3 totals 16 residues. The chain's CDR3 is CASSLGGQGFYNEQFF. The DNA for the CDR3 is TGTGCCAGCAGCTTAGGAGGACAGGGGTTCTACAATGAGCAGTTCTTC.

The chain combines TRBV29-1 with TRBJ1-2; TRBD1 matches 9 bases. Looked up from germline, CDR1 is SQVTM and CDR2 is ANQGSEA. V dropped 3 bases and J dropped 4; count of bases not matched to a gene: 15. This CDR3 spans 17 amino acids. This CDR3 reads CSVDLGRGQGKAYGYTF. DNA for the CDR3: TGCAGCGTTGATTTAGGGCGGGGACAGGGAAAGGCCTATGGCTACACCTTC.

The CDR3 sequence: CASKQGRGTEAFF. CDR3 nucleotide sequence: TGTGCCAGCAAACAGGGCAGGGGCACTGAAGCTTTCTTT. The J gene is TRBJ1-1, the V gene TRBV2; a possible D gene is TRBD1 (6 bases). CDR1 and CDR2 from the germline V gene are SNHLY and FYNNEI. This CDR3 has 13 residues. The ends were cut back, 7 bases at V and 4 bases at J, with 13 bases in the middle. Full variable domain (rest looked up from reference TRBV2 and TRBJ1-1): EPEVTQTPSHQVTQMGQEVILRCVPISNHLYFYWYRQILGQKVEFLVSFYNNEISEKSEIFDDQFSVERPDGSNFTLKIRSTKLEDSAMYFCASKQGRGTEAFFGQGTRLTVV.

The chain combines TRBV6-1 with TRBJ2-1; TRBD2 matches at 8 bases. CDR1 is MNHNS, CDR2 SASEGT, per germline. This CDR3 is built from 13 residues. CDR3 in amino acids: CAESGSSYNEQFF. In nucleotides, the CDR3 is TGTGCAGAGAGCGGGAGCTCCTACAATGAGCAGTTCTTC.

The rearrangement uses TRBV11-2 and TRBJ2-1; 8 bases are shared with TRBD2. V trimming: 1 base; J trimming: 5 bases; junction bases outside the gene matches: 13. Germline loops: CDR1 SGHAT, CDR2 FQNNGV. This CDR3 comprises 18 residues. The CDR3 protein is CASSLALSSGSIDNEQFF. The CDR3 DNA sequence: TGTGCCAGCAGCTTAGCCCTCAGCAGCGGGAGTATCGACAATGAGCAGTTCTTC. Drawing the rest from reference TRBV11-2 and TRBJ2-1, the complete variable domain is EAGVAQSPRYKIIEKRQSVAFWCNPISGHATLYWYQQILGQGPKLLIQFQNNGVVDDSQLPKDRFSAERLKGVDSTLKIQPAKLEDSAVYLCASSLALSSGSIDNEQFFGPGTRLTVL.

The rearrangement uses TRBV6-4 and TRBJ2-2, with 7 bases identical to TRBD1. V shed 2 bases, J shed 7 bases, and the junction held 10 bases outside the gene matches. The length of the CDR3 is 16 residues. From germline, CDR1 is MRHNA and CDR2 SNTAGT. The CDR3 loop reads CASSDRPDRAGGELFF. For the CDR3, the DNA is TGTGCCAGCAGTGACCGGCCCGACAGGGCTGGCGGGGAGCTGTTTTTT.

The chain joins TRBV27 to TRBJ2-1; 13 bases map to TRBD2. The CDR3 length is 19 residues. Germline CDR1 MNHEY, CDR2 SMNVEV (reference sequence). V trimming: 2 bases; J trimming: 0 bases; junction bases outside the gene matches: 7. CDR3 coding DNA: TGTGCCAGCAGTTTACAGGGACTAGCGGGATATAGCTCCTACAATGAGCAGTTCTTC. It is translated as CASSLQGLAGYSSYNEQFF.

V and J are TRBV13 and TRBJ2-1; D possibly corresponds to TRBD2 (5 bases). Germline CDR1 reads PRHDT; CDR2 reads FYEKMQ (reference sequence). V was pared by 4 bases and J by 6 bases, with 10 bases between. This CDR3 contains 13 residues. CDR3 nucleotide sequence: TGTGCCAGCAGCTCCCCACGGGGCAATGAGCAGTTCTTC. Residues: CASSSPRGNEQFF.

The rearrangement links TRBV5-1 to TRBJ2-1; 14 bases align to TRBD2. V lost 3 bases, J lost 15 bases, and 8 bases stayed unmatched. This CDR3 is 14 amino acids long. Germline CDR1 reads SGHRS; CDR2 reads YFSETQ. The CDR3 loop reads CASSWGTSGSRSFF. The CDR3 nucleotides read TGCGCCAGCAGCTGGGGGACTAGCGGGAGTAGGTCGTTCTTC.

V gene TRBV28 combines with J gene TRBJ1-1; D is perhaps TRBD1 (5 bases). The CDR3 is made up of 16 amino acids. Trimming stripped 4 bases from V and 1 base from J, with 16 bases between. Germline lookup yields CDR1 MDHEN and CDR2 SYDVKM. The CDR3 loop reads CASSSHDMGGNTEAFF. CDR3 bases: TGTGCCAGCAGTTCCCACGACATGGGGGGGAACACTGAAGCTTTCTTT.

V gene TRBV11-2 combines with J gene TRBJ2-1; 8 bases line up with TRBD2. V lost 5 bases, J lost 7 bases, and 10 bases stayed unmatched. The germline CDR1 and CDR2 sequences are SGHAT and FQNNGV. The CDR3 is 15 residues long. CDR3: CASSKPGLGINEQFF. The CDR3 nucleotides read TGTGCCAGCAGCAAACCGGGACTAGGAATAAATGAGCAGTTCTTC. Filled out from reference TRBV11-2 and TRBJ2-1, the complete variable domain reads EAGVAQSPRYKIIEKRQSVAFWCNPISGHATLYWYQQILGQGPKLLIQFQNNGVVDDSQLPKDRFSAERLKGVDSTLKIQPAKLEDSAVYLCASSKPGLGINEQFFGPGTRLTVL.

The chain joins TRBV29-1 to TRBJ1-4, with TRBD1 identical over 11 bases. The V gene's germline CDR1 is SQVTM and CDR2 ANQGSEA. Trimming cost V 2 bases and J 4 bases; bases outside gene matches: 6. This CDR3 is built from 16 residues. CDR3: CSVEPDRGPGNEKLFF. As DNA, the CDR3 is TGCAGCGTTGAACCGGACAGGGGGCCAGGTAATGAAAAACTGTTTTTT.

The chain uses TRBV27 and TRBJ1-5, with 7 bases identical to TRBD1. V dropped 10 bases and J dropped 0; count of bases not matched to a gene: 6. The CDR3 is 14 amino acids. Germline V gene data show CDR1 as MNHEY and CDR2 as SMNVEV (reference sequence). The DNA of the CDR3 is TGTGCCACCGCCAGGGGGAATAGCAATCAGCCCCAGCATTTT. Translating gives CATARGNSNQPQHF.

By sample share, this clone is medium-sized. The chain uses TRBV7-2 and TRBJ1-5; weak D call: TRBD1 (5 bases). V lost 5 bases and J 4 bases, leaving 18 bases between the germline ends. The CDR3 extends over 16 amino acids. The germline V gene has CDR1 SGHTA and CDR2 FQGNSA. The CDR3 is CASSPRARGENQPQHF. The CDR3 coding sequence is TGTGCCAGCAGCCCTAGGGCGCGGGGGGAGAATCAGCCCCAGCATTTT.

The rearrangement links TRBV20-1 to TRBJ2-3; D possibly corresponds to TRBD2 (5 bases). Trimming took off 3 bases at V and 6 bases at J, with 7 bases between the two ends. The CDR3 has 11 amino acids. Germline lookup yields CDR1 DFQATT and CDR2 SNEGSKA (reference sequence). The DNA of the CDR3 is TGCAGTGCTAGCTCGGGGGATACGCAGTATTTT. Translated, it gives CSASSGDTQYF.

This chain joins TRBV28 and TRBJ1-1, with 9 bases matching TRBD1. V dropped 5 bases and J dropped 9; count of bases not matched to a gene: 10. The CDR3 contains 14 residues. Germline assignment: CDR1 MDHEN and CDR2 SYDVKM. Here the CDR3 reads CASSTKQGAQKAFF. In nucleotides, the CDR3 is TGTGCCAGCAGTACCAAACAGGGGGCGCAAAAAGCTTTCTTT.

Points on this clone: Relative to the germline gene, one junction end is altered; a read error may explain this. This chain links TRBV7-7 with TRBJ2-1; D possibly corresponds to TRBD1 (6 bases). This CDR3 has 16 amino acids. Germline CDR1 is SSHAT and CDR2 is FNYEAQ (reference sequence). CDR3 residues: CASSLDAGTPYNEQFF. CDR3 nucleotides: TGTGCTAGCAGCTTAGATGCCGGGACACCCTACAATGAGCAGTTCTTC.

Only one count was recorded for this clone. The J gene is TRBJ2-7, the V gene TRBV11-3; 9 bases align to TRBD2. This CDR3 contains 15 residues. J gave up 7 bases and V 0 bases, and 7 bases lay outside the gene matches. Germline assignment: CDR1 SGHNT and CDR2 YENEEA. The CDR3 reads CASSLDLAGVGEQYF. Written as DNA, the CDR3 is TGTGCCAGCAGCTTAGACTTAGCGGGAGTGGGGGAGCAGTACTTC.

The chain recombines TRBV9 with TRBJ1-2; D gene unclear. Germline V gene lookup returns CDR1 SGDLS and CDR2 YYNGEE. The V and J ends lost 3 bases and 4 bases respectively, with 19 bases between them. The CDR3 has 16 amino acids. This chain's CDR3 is CASSDVSREPLYGYTF. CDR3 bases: TGTGCCAGCAGCGACGTCTCCCGAGAACCCCTCTATGGCTACACCTTC.

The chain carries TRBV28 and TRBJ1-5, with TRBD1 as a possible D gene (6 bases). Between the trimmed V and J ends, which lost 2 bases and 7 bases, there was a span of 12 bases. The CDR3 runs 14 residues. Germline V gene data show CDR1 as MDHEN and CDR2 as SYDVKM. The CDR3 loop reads CASSLGGIGQPQHF. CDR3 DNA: TGTGCCAGCAGTTTAGGGGGCATAGGACAGCCCCAGCATTTT. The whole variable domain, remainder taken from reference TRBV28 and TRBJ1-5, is DVKVTQSSRYLVKRTGEKVFLECVQDMDHENMFWYRQDPGLGLRLIYFSYDVKMKEKGDIPEGYSVSREKKERFSLILESASTNQTSMYLCASSLGGIGQPQHFGDGTRLSIL.

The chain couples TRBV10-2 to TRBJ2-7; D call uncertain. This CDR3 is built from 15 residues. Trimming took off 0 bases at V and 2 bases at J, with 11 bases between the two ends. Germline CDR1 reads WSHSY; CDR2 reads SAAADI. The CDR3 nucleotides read TGCGCCAGCAGTGAGTCGGCAGGAATGGCCTACGAGCAGTACTTC. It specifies CASSESAGMAYEQYF.

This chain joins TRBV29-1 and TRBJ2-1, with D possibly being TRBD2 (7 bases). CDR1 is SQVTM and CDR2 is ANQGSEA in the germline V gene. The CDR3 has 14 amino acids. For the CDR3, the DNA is TGCATGTCCTCCAGGGGAGGGAGAAAAAATGAGCAGTTCTTC. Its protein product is CMSSRGGRKNEQFF.

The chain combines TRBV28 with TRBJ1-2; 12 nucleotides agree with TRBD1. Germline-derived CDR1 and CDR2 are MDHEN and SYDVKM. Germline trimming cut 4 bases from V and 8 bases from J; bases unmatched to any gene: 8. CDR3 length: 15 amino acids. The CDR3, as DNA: TGTGCCAGCAGTTCGGGACAGGGGGCGCTTCAAGGCTACACCTTC. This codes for CASSSGQGALQGYTF.

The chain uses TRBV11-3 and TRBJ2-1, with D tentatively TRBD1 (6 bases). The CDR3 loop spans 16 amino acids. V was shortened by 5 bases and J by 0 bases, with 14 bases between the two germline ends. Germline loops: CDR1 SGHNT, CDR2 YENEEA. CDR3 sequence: CASSPPDRSSYNEQFF. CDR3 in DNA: TGTGCCAGCAGCCCCCCTGACAGGAGCTCCTACAATGAGCAGTTCTTC.

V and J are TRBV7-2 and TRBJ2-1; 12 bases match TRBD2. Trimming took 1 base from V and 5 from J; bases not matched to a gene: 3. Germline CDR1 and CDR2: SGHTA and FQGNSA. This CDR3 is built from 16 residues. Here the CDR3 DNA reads TGTGCCAGCAGCTTAGGGCTAGCGGGAGGGCACAATGAGCAGTTCTTC. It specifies CASSLGLAGGHNEQFF.

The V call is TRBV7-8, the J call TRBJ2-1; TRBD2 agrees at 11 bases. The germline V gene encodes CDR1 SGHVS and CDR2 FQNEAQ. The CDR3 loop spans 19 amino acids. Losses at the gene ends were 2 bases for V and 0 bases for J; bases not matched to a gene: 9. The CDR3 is CASSLSGTSGLSSYNEQFF. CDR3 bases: TGTGCCAGCAGCTTATCGGGGACTAGCGGATTAAGCTCCTACAATGAGCAGTTCTTC.